This record concerns one TCR beta chain sequence. Its target is not known. This record comes from a study of OX40 agonist ivuxolimab in advanced cancers. Study details: In this trial design, patients received ivuxolimab intravenously at 0.01 to 10 mg/kg every 2 weeks.

Study results and caveats: CD4+ and CD8+ blood T cells expanded clonally by week 6 at 0.1 to 3.0 mg/kg. In general, CD8+ T cells held more expanded clones than CD4+ did, on average.

The length of the CDR3 is 13 residues. Germline CDR1 and CDR2: MNHEY and SMNVEV (reference sequence). With V trimmed by 2 bases and J by 3 bases, 1 base remained unmatched. Method: immunoSEQ multiplex PCR; TCRdb's copy keeps in-frame clones and lacks some. The sample has approximately 81,000 clones, about 93% seen once. Autoimmune disease history or systemic immunosuppression disqualified patients. The rearrangement links TRBV27 to TRBJ2-7; 7 bases align to TRBD2. Sequencing was performed on CD4+ or CD8+ T cells sorted from blood, taken in a trial of the OX40 agonist ivuxolimab. The receptor comes from an adult with an advanced solid tumor such as melanoma, head and neck, liver or kidney cancer. CDR3 DNA: TGTGCCAGCAGTTTAGGGGGGGTCTACGAGCAGTACTTC. This encodes CASSLGGVYEQYF.